A selection of T cell receptor beta chains follows, all from one sample in a study of T-cell reconstitution after alpha-beta-depleted transplantation in children. Via MiXCR, TCRdb re-called the PCR reads, giving one row per CDR3 protein. The sample has some 300,000 distinct CDR3 sequences, approximately 7.3% seen once. The sample consisted of peripheral blood, taken 360 days after TCRalphabeta/CD19-depleted stem cell transplant. The receptors originated from a female patient aged 2-9 years who had a stem cell transplant for Fanconi anemia, so the T cells may come from the graft donor. The CDR3 runs from the conserved cysteine through the conserved F or W. A D gene is named only where the DNA matches it firmly. Some rows have no size entry. The others give once, few or many, or a class for an expanded clone.

size	J	D	V	DNA	CDR3
many	TRBJ1-6	.	TRBV7-9	TGTGCCAGCAGCTCAGGGATATATAATTCACCCCTCCACTTT	CASSSGIYNSPLHF
many	TRBJ2-1	TRBD2	TRBV28	TGTGCCAGCAGACTCACCGGGACTAGGGGCTTTAATGAGCAGTTCTTC	CASRLTGTRGFNEQFF
.	TRBJ2-1	.	TRBV5-4	TGTGCCAGCAGTATCCCCTCGGCGGGGTCAAGTGAGCAGTTCTTC	CASSIPSAGSSEQFF
many	TRBJ1-1	.	TRBV29-1	TGCAGCGTTGACGGCAGGTTGAACACTGAAGCTTTCTTT	CSVDGRLNTEAFF
.	TRBJ2-3	TRBD1	TRBV20-1	TGCAGTGCTAACCGACAGGGGGCGGATACGCAGTATTTT	CSANRQGADTQYF
few	TRBJ1-1	.	TRBV7-2	TGTGCCAGCAGCCCTATCGAGACTTTCTTT	CASSPIETFF
many	TRBJ1-6	.	TRBV11-1	TGTGCCAGCAGCGCAGGGGTTGCTAATTCACCCCTCCACTTT	CASSAGVANSPLHF
many	TRBJ2-7	.	TRBV20-1	TGCAGTGCTCAGTCGAGGCGGAAGTACGAGCAGTACTTC	CSAQSRRKYEQYF
many	TRBJ2-7	.	TRBV4-2	TGTGCCAGCAGCCAAGAGCAAATCTACGAGCAGTACTTC	CASSQEQIYEQYF
.	TRBJ2-2	TRBD2	TRBV11-1	TGTGCCAGCAGCTTAACGGGACTAGCGGGAGGGAACACCGGGGAGCTGTTTTTT	CASSLTGLAGGNTGELFF
.	TRBJ2-7	.	TRBV12-3/TRBV12-4	TGTGCCAGCAAGTTGCAGGACAGCTACGAGCAGTACTTC	CASKLQDSYEQYF
many	TRBJ2-1	.	TRBV11-1	TGTGCCAGCAGCTTCCTAGGCTATGAGCAGTTCTTC	CASSFLGYEQFF
many	TRBJ1-1	.	TRBV6-6	TGTGCCAGCAGTTACGTGTATGGGACTGAAGCTTTCTTT	CASSYVYGTEAFF
.	TRBJ2-3	TRBD2	TRBV2	TGTGCCAGCAGGCCCGGGACTAGCGAAGATACGCAGTATTTT	CASRPGTSEDTQYF
.	TRBJ1-4	.	TRBV5-1	TGCGCCAGCAGCTTGTGGGGAACGACTGCAACTAATGAAAAACTGTTTTTT	CASSLWGTTATNEKLFF
.	TRBJ2-6	.	TRBV5-1	TGCGCCAGCAGCTCAATCGGGGCCCTTCCTGGGGCCAACGTCCTGACTTTC	CASSSIGALPGANVLTF
many	TRBJ2-1	.	TRBV6-5	TGTGCCAGCAGTTACTCCGGCTCCTACAATGAGCAGTTCTTC	CASSYSGSYNEQFF
many	TRBJ2-7	.	TRBV3-1	TGTGCCAGCAGCCAAGATCGTGGCGAGCAGTACTTC	CASSQDRGEQYF
many	TRBJ2-1	.	TRBV6-5	TGTGCCAGCAGTTACTCGATGGTAGGCGTCAATGAGCAGTTCTTC	CASSYSMVGVNEQFF
many	TRBJ1-3	TRBD1	TRBV7-2	TGTGCCAGCACCAGAACCGGGACAGCTGGAAACACCATATATTTT	CASTRTGTAGNTIYF
many	TRBJ2-7	TRBD1	TRBV12-3/TRBV12-4	TGTGCCAGCAGTTCTGGACAGGGGCCTTTCGAGCAGTACTTC	CASSSGQGPFEQYF
.	TRBJ2-5	.	TRBV15	TGTGCCACCAGCAGAGGCCACCCAGGTGGAGGCTTAGAGACCCAGTACTTC	CATSRGHPGGGLETQYF
few	TRBJ1-1	.	TRBV25-1	TGTGCCAGCAGTGAATCGTACCAGACAGCAGACCTTCATAAGAACACTGAAGCTTTCTTT	CASSESYQTADLHKNTEAFF
.	TRBJ2-1	.	TRBV27	TGTGCCAGCAGTTCTATCAGGGGGGGGCTGAGCTCCTACAATGAGCAGTTCTTC	CASSSIRGGLSSYNEQFF
.	TRBJ2-3	.	TRBV14	TGTGCCAGCAGCCGAACCAGCGCAGGGGGGGGTCGAGATACGCAGTATTTT	CASSRTSAGGGRDTQYF
many	TRBJ2-3	.	TRBV27	TGTGCCAGCAGTTTTAGGCCTAGCACAGATACGCAGTATTTT	CASSFRPSTDTQYF
.	TRBJ1-4	.	TRBV12-3/TRBV12-4	TGTGCCAGCAGTTTCGCGGATCAGGAGAATGAAAAACTGTTTTTT	CASSFADQENEKLFF
.	TRBJ1-1	.	TRBV4-1	TGCGCCAGCAGCGCCCCAGGCGAGAACACTGAAGCTTTCTTT	CASSAPGENTEAFF
.	TRBJ2-1	TRBD1	TRBV6-1	TGTGCCAGCACAGGACAGGCCTACAATGAGCAGTTCTTC	CASTGQAYNEQFF
many	TRBJ2-7	.	TRBV28	TGTGCCAGCAGCGACCGGGCTACGGACTACTACGAGCAGTACTTC	CASSDRATDYYEQYF
many	TRBJ2-1	.	TRBV27	TGTGCCAGCAGTTTATCACCCAGCTCTCCCGACAATGAGCAGTTCTTC	CASSLSPSSPDNEQFF
few	TRBJ2-1	TRBD2	TRBV28	TGTGCCAGCAGTCCTCTAGCGGGGCCTATAGATGAGCAGTTCTTC	CASSPLAGPIDEQFF
many	TRBJ1-5	.	TRBV4-2	TGTGCCAGCAGCCAAGATAGCGAGGGGCCCCAGCATTTT	CASSQDSEGPQHF
many	TRBJ1-1	.	TRBV20-1	TGCAGTGCTAGAGCCAGGGCTGGTGAACGGAACACTGAAGCTTTCTTT	CSARARAGERNTEAFF
.	TRBJ1-1	TRBD1	TRBV5-8	TGTGCCAGCAGCTCAACGGGACAGTTGAACACTGAAGCTTTCTTT	CASSSTGQLNTEAFF